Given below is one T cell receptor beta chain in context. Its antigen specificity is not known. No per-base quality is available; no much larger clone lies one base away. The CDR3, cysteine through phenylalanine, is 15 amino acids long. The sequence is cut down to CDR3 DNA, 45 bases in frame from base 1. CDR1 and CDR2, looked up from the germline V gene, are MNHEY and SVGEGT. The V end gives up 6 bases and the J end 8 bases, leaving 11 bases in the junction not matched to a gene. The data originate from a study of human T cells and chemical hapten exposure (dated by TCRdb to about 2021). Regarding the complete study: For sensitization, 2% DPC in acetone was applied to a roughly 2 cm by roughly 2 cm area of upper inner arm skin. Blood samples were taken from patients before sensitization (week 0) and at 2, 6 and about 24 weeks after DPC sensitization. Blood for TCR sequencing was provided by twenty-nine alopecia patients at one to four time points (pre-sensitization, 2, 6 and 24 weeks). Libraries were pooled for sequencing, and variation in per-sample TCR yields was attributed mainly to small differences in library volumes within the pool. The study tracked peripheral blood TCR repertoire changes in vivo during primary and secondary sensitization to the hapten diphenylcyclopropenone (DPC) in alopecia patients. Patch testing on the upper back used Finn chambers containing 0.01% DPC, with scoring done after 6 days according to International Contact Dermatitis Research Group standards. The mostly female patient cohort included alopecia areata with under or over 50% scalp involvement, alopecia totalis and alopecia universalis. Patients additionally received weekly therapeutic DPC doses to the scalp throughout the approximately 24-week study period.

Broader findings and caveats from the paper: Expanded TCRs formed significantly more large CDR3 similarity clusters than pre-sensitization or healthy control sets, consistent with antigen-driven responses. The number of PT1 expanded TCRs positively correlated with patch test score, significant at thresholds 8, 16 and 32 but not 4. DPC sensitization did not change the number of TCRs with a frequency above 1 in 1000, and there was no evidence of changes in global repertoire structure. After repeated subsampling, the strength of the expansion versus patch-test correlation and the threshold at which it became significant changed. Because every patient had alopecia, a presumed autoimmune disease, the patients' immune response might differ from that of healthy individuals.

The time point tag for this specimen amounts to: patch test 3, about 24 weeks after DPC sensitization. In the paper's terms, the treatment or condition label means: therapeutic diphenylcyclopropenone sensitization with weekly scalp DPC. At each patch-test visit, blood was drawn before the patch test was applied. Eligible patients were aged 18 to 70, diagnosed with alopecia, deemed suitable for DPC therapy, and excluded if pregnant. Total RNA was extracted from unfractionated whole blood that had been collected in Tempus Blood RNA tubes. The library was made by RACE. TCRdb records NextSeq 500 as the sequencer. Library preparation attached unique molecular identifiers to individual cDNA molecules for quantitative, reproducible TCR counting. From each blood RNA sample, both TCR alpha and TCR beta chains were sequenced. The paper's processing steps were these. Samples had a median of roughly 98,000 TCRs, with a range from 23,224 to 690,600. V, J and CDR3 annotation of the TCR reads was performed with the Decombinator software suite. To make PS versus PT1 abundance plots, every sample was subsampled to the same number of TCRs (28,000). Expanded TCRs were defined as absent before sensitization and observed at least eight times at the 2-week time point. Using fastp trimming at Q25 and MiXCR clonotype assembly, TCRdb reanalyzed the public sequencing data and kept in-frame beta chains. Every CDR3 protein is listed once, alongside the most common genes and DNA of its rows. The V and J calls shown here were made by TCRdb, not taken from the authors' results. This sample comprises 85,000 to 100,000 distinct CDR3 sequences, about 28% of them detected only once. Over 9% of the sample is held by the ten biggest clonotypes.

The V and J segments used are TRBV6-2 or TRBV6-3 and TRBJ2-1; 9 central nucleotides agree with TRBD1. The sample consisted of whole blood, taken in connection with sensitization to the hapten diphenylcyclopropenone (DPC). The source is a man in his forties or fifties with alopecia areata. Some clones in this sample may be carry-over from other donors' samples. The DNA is TGTGCCAGCAGACCCGGGACAGGGATGTACGATGAGCAGTTCTTC. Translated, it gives CASRPGTGMYDEQFF.